This T cell receptor beta chain was found in a study of response to subunit inactivated influenza vaccine. J gave up 6 bases and V 3 bases, and 2 bases lay outside the gene matches. In germline, CDR1 is WSHSY, CDR2 SAAADI. The CDR3 is made up of 13 amino acids. TCRdb fed the RT-PCR reads into MiXCR, producing one record per CDR3 protein. The profile shows under 200,000 distinct CDR3 sequences, around 12% of them singletons. The same sample was also used in a study of T cells expressing NK-cell markers. That paper adds: TCR beta cDNA was made by 5'RACE template switching with UMIs. Of the CD8+ T cell pool in six donors, roughly 1.0-8% was accounted for by dominant NKG2C+ clonotypes. Expanded clones of NKG2C+ T cells had an unclear HCMV specificity.

This receptor was obtained from a man aged 50 or older who received an inactivated influenza vaccine. The V and J genes are TRBV10-2 and TRBJ1-5; 7 nucleotides line up with TRBD1. The source material was CD8+ T cells sorted from PBMCs, sampled 11 to 12 days after vaccination. The CDR3: CASSDTGAQPQHF. The DNA of the CDR3 is TGCGCCAGCAGTGATACAGGGGCTCAGCCCCAGCATTTT.